This T cell receptor (beta chain) is from a study of OX40 agonist ivuxolimab in advanced cancers. Some background on the complete study: Ivuxolimab was an agonistic, fully human IgG2 monoclonal antibody directed against OX40 (CD134), a costimulatory receptor. Prior anti-PD-1, anti-PD-L1 or anti-CTLA-4 therapy was permitted, and checkpoint inhibitors had been received by roughly 40% of dose-escalation patients. In the dose-escalation cohort, 65% to 85% of patients were male, and the mean age was around 60 years with a range of roughly 23 to 79. Of the roughly 50 dose-escalation patients, hepatocellular carcinoma was present in about 20, melanoma in approximately 15, renal cell carcinoma in 9 and head and neck cancer in 9. Peripheral TCRbeta sequencing aimed to test whether ivuxolimab altered TCR sequence diversity and caused clonal T-cell expansion. Partial responses occurred in three dose-escalation patients, of whom one had hepatocellular carcinoma and two had cutaneous melanoma. Intravenous ivuxolimab was administered to patients every 2 weeks at six dose levels: 0.01, 0.1, 0.3, 1.5, 3 and 10 mg/kg. The monotherapy dose-escalation portion (N of about 50 patients) of the phase I ivuxolimab trial is reported in the paper. Summary of the overall study and its limitations: On average, CD8+ T cells showed more expanded clones than CD4+ T cells after ivuxolimab. At doses from 0.1 to 3.0 mg/kg, clonal expansion was seen in both CD4+ and CD8+ blood T cells between baseline and week 6. Antigen specificity was not determined for the clonally expanded peripheral T cells. Low levels of normalized T-cell clonal expansion were also seen in some nonresponding patients. Partial responders in the 0.1-3.0 mg/kg groups had among the lowest normalized peripheral clonal expansion, especially among CD8+ T cells.

The trial excluded patients who had a history of autoimmune disease or who were on systemic immunosuppression. Peripheral blood for TCR sequencing was collected from all dose cohorts at baseline, on cycle 4 day 1, and on cycle 7 day 1. Samples came from an open-label, multicenter, first-in-human phase I dose-escalation trial of ivuxolimab. Adults with locally advanced or metastatic melanoma, renal cell carcinoma, hepatocellular carcinoma or head and neck squamous cell carcinoma were enrolled in the trial. Before TCR sequencing, CD4+ T cells and CD8+ T cells from peripheral blood were sorted into separate populations. Inclusive of the bounding cysteine and phenylalanine, the CDR3 is 12 residues long. The sequence is cut down to CDR3 DNA, 36 bases in frame from base 1. Sequences MDHEN (CDR1) and SYDVKM (CDR2) are obtained from the germline V gene. V drops 6 bases and J drops 7 bases, leaving 10 bases in between.

To note about this clone: Its antigen is still unknown. Base qualities are missing; no much larger clone stands one base away.

Genomic DNA was extracted from sorted cells for sequencing of the TCRbeta CDR3 region. The immunoSEQ Assay was used to sequence the TCRbeta CDR3 regions. TCRdb provides this immuneACCESS table in a form limited to in-frame rearrangements. Some clones are lacking; in checked studies, under half of them reflect an unresolved V gene, and why the rest are absent is not known. This sample gives roughly 30,000 clones in total; 90% to 95% of them show up just once. The top ten hold about 30% of the sample. The specimen comprised CD4+ or CD8+ T cells sorted from blood, sampled in a trial of the OX40 agonist ivuxolimab. Rearrangement joined TRBV28 to TRBJ2-1, with the D gene too uncertain to name. This sequence originates from an adult with an advanced solid tumor such as melanoma, head and neck, liver or kidney cancer. The CDR3 amino acid sequence is: CASSIGSNEQFF. The DNA reads TGTGCCAGCAGCATAGGTTCGAATGAGCAGTTCTTC. The entire variable domain, with the stretches around the CDR3 drawn from the reference TRBV28 and TRBJ2-1 proteins, is DVKVTQSSRYLVKRTGEKVFLECVQDMDHENMFWYRQDPGLGLRLIYFSYDVKMKEKGDIPEGYSVSREKKERFSLILESASTNQTSMYLCASSIGSNEQFFGPGTRLTVL.